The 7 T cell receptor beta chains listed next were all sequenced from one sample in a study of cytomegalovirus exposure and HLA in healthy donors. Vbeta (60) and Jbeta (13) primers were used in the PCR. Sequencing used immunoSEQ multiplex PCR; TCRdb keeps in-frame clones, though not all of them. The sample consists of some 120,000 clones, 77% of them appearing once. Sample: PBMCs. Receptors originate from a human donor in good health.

CDR3 protein: CASSEAGGPDTQYF. The CDR3 DNA follows: TGTGCCAGCAGTGAGGCGGGAGGCCCAGATACGCAGTATTTT. This chain connects TRBV25-1 to TRBJ2-3; 8 nucleotides agree with TRBD2. The CDR3 is 14 residues long. CDR1 and CDR2 from the germline V gene are MGHDK and SYGVNS. With 3 bases clipped from V and 4 bases from J, the junction kept 3 bases outside the gene matches.

The CDR3 sequence: CASSLGQGQDTQYF. The CDR3 DNA sequence: TGTGCCAGCAGCTTGGGGCAGGGACAAGATACGCAGTATTTT. The rearrangement joins TRBV5-4 to TRBJ2-3, with D tentatively TRBD1 (6 bases). Trimming shortened V by 0 bases and J by 5 bases, and 10 bases separated the two germline ends. The CDR3 is 14 amino acids. Germline lookup yields CDR1 SGHNT and CDR2 YYREEE (reference sequence).

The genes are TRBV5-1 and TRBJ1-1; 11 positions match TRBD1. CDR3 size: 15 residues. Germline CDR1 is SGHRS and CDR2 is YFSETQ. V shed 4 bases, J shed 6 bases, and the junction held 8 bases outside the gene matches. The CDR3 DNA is TGCGCCAGCAGCCCCCCCGGGACAGGGGGGTCTGAAGCTTTCTTT. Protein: CASSPPGTGGSEAFF. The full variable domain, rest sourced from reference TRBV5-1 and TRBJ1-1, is KAGVTQTPRYLIKTRGQQVTLSCSPISGHRSVSWYQQTPGQGLQFLFEYFSETQRNKGNFPGRFSGRQFSNSRSEMNVSTLELGDSALYLCASSPPGTGGSEAFFGQGTRLTVV.

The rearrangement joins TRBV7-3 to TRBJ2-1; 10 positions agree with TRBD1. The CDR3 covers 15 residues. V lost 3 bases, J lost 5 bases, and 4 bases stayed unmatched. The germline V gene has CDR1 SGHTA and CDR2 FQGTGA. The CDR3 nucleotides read TGTGCCAGCAGCTTTAGGGGACAGGGGAACAATGAGCAGTTCTTC. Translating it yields CASSFRGQGNNEQFF. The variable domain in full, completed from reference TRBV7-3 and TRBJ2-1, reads GAGVSQTPSNKVTEKGKYVELRCDPISGHTALYWYRQSLGQGPEFLIYFQGTGAADDSGLPNDRFFAVRPEGSVSTLKIQRTERGDSAVYLCASSFRGQGNNEQFFGPGTRLTVL.

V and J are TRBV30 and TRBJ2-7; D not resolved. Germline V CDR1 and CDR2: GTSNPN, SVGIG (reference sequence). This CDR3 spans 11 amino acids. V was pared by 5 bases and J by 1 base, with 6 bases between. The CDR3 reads CAWGWSYEQYF. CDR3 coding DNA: TGTGCCTGGGGCTGGTCCTACGAGCAGTACTTC. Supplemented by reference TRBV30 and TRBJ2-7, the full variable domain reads SQTIHQWPATLVQPVGSPLSLECTVEGTSNPNLYWYRQAAGRGLQLLFYSVGIGQISSEVPQNLSASRPQDRQFILSSKKLLLSDSGFYLCAWGWSYEQYFGPGTRLTVT.

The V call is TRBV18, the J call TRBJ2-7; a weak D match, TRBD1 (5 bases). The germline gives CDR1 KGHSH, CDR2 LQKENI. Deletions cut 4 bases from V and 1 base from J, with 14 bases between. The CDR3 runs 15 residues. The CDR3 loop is CASSRTTGGSYEQYF. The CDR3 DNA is TGTGCCAGCTCACGCACCACAGGTGGATCCTACGAGCAGTACTTC.

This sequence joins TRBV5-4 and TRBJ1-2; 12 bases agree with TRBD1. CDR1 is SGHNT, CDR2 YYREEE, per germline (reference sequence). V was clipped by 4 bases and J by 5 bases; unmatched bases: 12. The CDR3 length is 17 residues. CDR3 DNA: TGTGCCAGCAGCGCGAAAAGGGGGACAGGGGGCGGTTATGGCTACACCTTC. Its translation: CASSAKRGTGGGYGYTF.